Each of the 22 T cell receptor beta chains below was sequenced from the same sample in a study of read filtering for tumor transcriptome and immune sequencing. The library was built from about 370 ng RNA with molecular barcoded adaptors for alpha/delta and beta/gamma chains. TCRdb processed the reads anew with MiXCR; each CDR3 protein has one entry. The sample contains approximately 90,000 distinct CDR3 sequences, roughly an eighth of which appear only once. What was sequenced was a population of CD138-negative cells sorted from bone marrow. The receptor set was obtained from a donor at least 40 years old with multiple myeloma.

This clonotype has ten or more counts. The V and J genes are TRBV3-1 and TRBJ2-7; no reliable D call. The V gene lost 0 bases and the J gene lost 3 bases, with 3 bases spanning the gap. Germline V gene lookup returns CDR1 LGHDT and CDR2 YNNKEL (reference sequence). The CDR3 totals 12 residues. CDR3 in amino acids: CASSQDNYEQYF. Written as DNA, the CDR3 is TGTGCCAGCAGCCAAGATAACTACGAGCAGTACTTC.

This clonotype was detected only a few times. The J gene is TRBJ2-3, the V gene TRBV6-2 or TRBV6-3; perhaps D is TRBD1 or TRBD2 (5 bases each). Germline CDR1 reads MNHEY; CDR2 reads SVGEGT. This CDR3 region has 14 residues. V was pared by 5 bases and J by 7 bases, with 16 bases between. The CDR3 region has the DNA TGTGCCAGCAGTGGACCGCTCCCGGGGCATACGCAGTATTTT. Amino acids: CASSGPLPGHTQYF.

This clonotype turned up a few times. The chain joins TRBV12-5 to TRBJ2-1; 7 nucleotides align to TRBD2. Trimming at V came to 5 bases and at J to 10 bases, leaving 14 bases not matched to a gene. Looked up from germline, CDR1 is LGHNT and CDR2 is FRNRAP. The length of the CDR3 is 15 residues. The CDR3 sequence is CASGPPGTNVVEQFF. CDR3 nucleotide sequence: TGTGCTAGTGGTCCTCCAGGGACTAATGTGGTGGAGCAGTTCTTC.

This clonotype was detected ten times or more. This chain joins TRBV28 and TRBJ2-7, with D maybe TRBD2 (5 bases). Trimming took off 6 bases at V and 11 bases at J, with 17 bases between the two ends. The CDR3 has 12 residues. Germline lookup yields CDR1 MDHEN and CDR2 SYDVKM. CDR3 loop: CASSQSGKGKYF. Here the CDR3 DNA reads TGTGCCAGCAGCCAATCCGGGAAAGGAAAGTACTTC.

This clonotype was recorded many times. This rearrangement joins TRBV7-9 to TRBJ1-4; 9 bases match TRBD1. Germline V gives CDR1 SEHNR, CDR2 FQNEAQ (reference sequence). This CDR3 has 14 residues. V gave up 5 bases and J gave up 5 bases; unmatched junction bases: 3. This CDR3 is CASSRTGENEKLFF. CDR3 DNA sequence: TGTGCCAGCAGCAGGACAGGGGAAAATGAAAAACTGTTTTTT. Full variable domain (missing parts from reference TRBV7-9 and TRBJ1-4): DTGVSQNPRHKITKRGQNVTFRCDPISEHNRLYWYRQTLGQGPEFLTYFQNEAQLEKSRLLSDRFSAERPKGSFSTLEIQRTEQGDSAMYLCASSRTGENEKLFFGSGTQLSVL.

The chain carries TRBV28 and TRBJ2-7; perhaps TRBD1 as D (6 bases). The CDR3 sequence is 15 residues long. The V gene lost 5 bases and the J gene lost 12 bases, with 26 bases spanning the gap. Per the germline V gene, CDR1 is MDHEN and CDR2 is SYDVKM. In nucleotides, the CDR3 is TGTGCCAGCAGTCCCCCCGGGACAACCTCCTACGGGCGGTACTTC. Protein sequence: CASSPPGTTSYGRYF.

The CDR3 region is CSVVAGMSYEQYF. CDR3 DNA sequence: TGCAGCGTTGTGGCAGGCATGTCCTACGAGCAGTACTTC. J is TRBJ2-7 and V is TRBV29-1; D is uncertain. The ends were cut back, 4 bases at V and 1 base at J, with 11 bases in the middle. CDR3 length: 13 residues. CDR1 SQVTM and CDR2 ANQGSEA come from the germline V gene.

This clonotype was seen a few times. This could be a read error, since a much larger clone is one nucleotide away. The V and J genes are TRBV20-1 and TRBJ2-3; TRBD2 aligns across 10 bases. The CDR3 covers 16 residues. The junction had 13 bases not matched to a gene; V was cut back by 2 bases and J by 8 bases. Germline CDR1 is DFQATT and CDR2 is SNEGSKA (reference sequence). The CDR3 nucleotides read TGCAGTGCTAGACGGGCTAGCGGGAGTATTGCAGGTACGCAGTATTTT. It codes for CSARRASGSIAGTQYF.

This clonotype was counted many times. The rearrangement uses TRBV5-1 and TRBJ2-2; no reliable D call. Trimming pared 3 bases from V and 3 bases from J, leaving 6 bases between. Germline CDR1 is SGHRS and CDR2 is YFSETQ. The CDR3 has 13 residues. The CDR3, as DNA: TGCGCCAGCAGCTCGATCGACACCGGGGAGCTGTTTTTT. This encodes CASSSIDTGELFF.

This clonotype turned up a few times. V usage is TRBV30 and J usage is TRBJ2-1, with 9 bases that match TRBD2. The ends lost 1 base at V and 7 bases at J; junction bases unmatched: 11. Germline loops: CDR1 GTSNPN, CDR2 SVGIG (reference sequence). This CDR3 is built from 16 residues. The CDR3 sequence is CAWSGRGGRARNEQFF. CDR3 nucleotide sequence: TGTGCCTGGAGTGGCAGAGGCGGGAGGGCCAGGAATGAGCAGTTCTTC. Looking up the rest from reference TRBV30 and TRBJ2-1 gives the full variable domain: SQTIHQWPATLVQPVGSPLSLECTVEGTSNPNLYWYRQAAGRGLQLLFYSVGIGQISSEVPQNLSASRPQDRQFILSSKKLLLSDSGFYLCAWSGRGGRARNEQFFGPGTRLTVL.

In its sample, this clonotype was seen many times. V gene TRBV28 combines with J gene TRBJ2-7; the D is unclear. With 5 bases removed from V and 4 bases from J, the gap between germline ends came to 9 bases. Germline V gene data show CDR1 as MDHEN and CDR2 as SYDVKM. The CDR3 has 12 amino acids. The CDR3 loop reads CASSGDRYEQYF. The CDR3 coding sequence is TGTGCCAGCAGTGGGGATAGATACGAGCAGTACTTC.

The gene calls are TRBV7-3 and TRBJ2-1, with D perhaps TRBD2 (7 bases). The germline V gene has CDR1 SGHTA and CDR2 FQGTGA. The CDR3 runs 17 residues. Trimming left V 6 bases short and J 1 base short, with 19 bases between. The CDR3: CASSRGAAGRSYNEQFF. CDR3 coding DNA: TGTGCCAGCAGTCGGGGGGCAGCGGGAAGATCCTACAATGAGCAGTTCTTC.

By sample fraction, this clonotype is medium-sized. The CDR3, as DNA: TGTGCCAGCAGTGGGACTAGCGGGAGCTACAATGAGCAGTTCTTC. Translated: CASSGTSGSYNEQFF. The chain couples TRBV25-1 to TRBJ2-1; 13 bases align to TRBD2. Germline V gene lookup returns CDR1 MGHDK and CDR2 SYGVNS. The CDR3 totals 15 residues. V shed 4 bases and J 3 bases; nucleotides not matched to a gene: 0.

This clonotype was recorded many times. The chain recombines TRBV3-1 with TRBJ1-1; D unresolved. Trimming stripped 1 base from V and 2 bases from J, with 5 bases between. This CDR3 contains 13 residues. CDR1 LGHDT and CDR2 YNNKEL come from the germline V gene (reference sequence). CDR3 sequence reads: CASSQALNTEAFF. The CDR3 DNA sequence: TGTGCCAGCAGCCAAGCGCTTAACACTGAAGCTTTCTTT. The full variable domain, in which reference TRBV3-1 and TRBJ1-1 provide the parts outside the CDR3, is DTAVSQTPKYLVTQMGNDKSIKCEQNLGHDTMYWYKQDSKKFLKIMFSYNNKELIINETVPNRFSPKSPDKAHLNLHINSLELGDSAVYFCASSQALNTEAFFGQGTRLTVV.

Ten or more counts support this clonotype. The chain has TRBV11-2 and TRBJ2-5; either TRBD1 or TRBD2 may supply D (5 bases each). This CDR3 comprises 15 residues. Trimming pared 1 base from V and 5 bases from J, leaving 14 bases between. In germline, CDR1 is SGHAT, CDR2 FQNNGV. DNA for the CDR3: TGTGCCAGCAGCTTAGGGCAGGGAGCAGGGGAGACCCAGTACTTC. This translates into CASSLGQGAGETQYF.

This clonotype was counted ten times or more. The chain links TRBV7-9 to TRBJ2-1, with D possibly called TRBD1 or TRBD2 (6 bases each). The ends were cut back, 2 bases at V and 7 bases at J, with 21 bases in the middle. CDR1 is SEHNR, CDR2 FQNEAQ, per germline (reference sequence). This CDR3 comprises 17 residues. CDR3 nucleotides: TGTGCCAGCAGCTTAAGGGGGGCCGGGACATCCGGTAATGAGCAGTTCTTC. Its translation: CASSLRGAGTSGNEQFF.

A few counts support this clonotype. The rearrangement joins TRBV19 to TRBJ2-5; D remains unclear. Germline V gives CDR1 LNHDA, CDR2 SQIVND (reference sequence). CDR3 length: 13 residues. The V gene lost 5 bases and the J gene lost 3 bases, with 10 bases spanning the gap. Here the CDR3 reads CASSFHGEETQYF. In nucleotides, the CDR3 is TGTGCCAGTAGTTTCCACGGAGAAGAGACCCAGTACTTC.

DNA for the CDR3: TGCGCCAGCAGCTCCCTCCCCAGTGCAGATACGCAGTATTTT. Translation: CASSSLPSADTQYF. The chain carries TRBV5-1 and TRBJ2-3; the D is unclear. The germline V gene has CDR1 SGHRS and CDR2 YFSETQ. The V gene lost 3 bases and the J gene lost 4 bases, with 12 bases spanning the gap. The CDR3 extends over 14 amino acids.

The chain couples TRBV19 to TRBJ2-1; D not certain. There are 14 residues in the CDR3. Germline V lookup: CDR1 LNHDA, CDR2 SQIVND (reference sequence). V dropped 5 bases and J dropped 2 bases, with 10 bases sitting between them. CDR3 in amino acids: CASSRIETYNEQFF. The CDR3 coding sequence is TGTGCCAGTAGTCGGATAGAAACCTACAATGAGCAGTTCTTC.

This clonotype was recorded many times. This chain joins TRBV29-1 and TRBJ1-3; D is uncertain. Germline CDR1 reads SQVTM; CDR2 reads ANQGSEA. Trimming left V 5 bases short and J 0 bases short, with 8 bases between. The CDR3 extends over 13 amino acids. The CDR3 region is CSVRLSSGNTIYF. The CDR3 region has the DNA TGCAGCGTTCGGCTGTCCTCTGGAAACACCATATATTTT.

In regard to this clonotype: Just one base apart from a much larger clone, this may be a read error. This rearrangement joins TRBV10-3 to TRBJ2-3; D gene unclear. The CDR3 contains 17 residues. CDR1 is ENHRY and CDR2 is SYGVKD in the germline V gene. CDR3 sequence (DNA): TGCGCCAGCAGTGAATCATGGTACCGTCCTGGTCGAGATACGCAGTATTTT. Translating gives CASSESWYRPGRDTQYF.

This clonotype was seen repeatedly, ten times or more. This chain joins TRBV19 and TRBJ1-3; possibly TRBD1 for D (6 bases). Germline V gives CDR1 LNHDA, CDR2 SQIVND (reference sequence). The germline V and J ends were trimmed by 11 bases and 0 bases, with 14 bases remaining between them. There are 14 residues in the CDR3. The CDR3 DNA is TGTGCCTCAGGGGCGGTCAGCTCTGGAAACACCATATATTTT. Translated, it gives CASGAVSSGNTIYF. The variable domain in full, completed from reference TRBV19 and TRBJ1-3, reads DGGITQSPKYLFRKEGQNVTLSCEQNLNHDAMYWYRQDPGQGLRLIYYSQIVNDFQKGDIAEGYSVSREKKESFPLTVTSAQKNPTAFYLCASGAVSSGNTIYFGEGSWLTVV.